This T cell receptor (beta chain) was sequenced for a study of blood T cell repertoires in COVID-19. For the study at large: PBMCs, B-cell-depleted T cells, or T cells provided the cDNA or gDNA that made up the material.

Germline V gives CDR1 SGDLS, CDR2 YYNGEE. V lost 2 bases and J lost 1, with 6 bases in between. The CDR3 spans 13 residues. TCRdb's copy holds only in-frame clones and misses some; the assay was immunoSEQ multiplex PCR. Among roughly 200,000 clones listed, under 90% were seen once. Points on this clone: Additional DNA sequences in this sample encode the identical CDR3.

During active infection, Seattle patients enrolled and were then monitored through disease. The rearrangement joins TRBV9 to TRBJ1-1; D not resolved. This TCR came from a person aged 65-85 years with COVID-19, enrolled during active disease. The sequencing sample was made of peripheral blood. This chain's CDR3 is CASSVQKNTEAFF. The DNA for the CDR3 is TGTGCCAGCAGCGTTCAAAAGAACACTGAAGCTTTCTTT.